The T cell receptor (beta chain) under discussion was sequenced for a study of shared clonotypes between healthy human individuals (dated by TCRdb to between 2020 and 2021). With regard to the full study: The cohort comprised a couple of women and three men aged 18 to 49 years. To estimate repertoire size and how much clonotype sharing occurs between individuals, the study deeply sequenced the blood TCR repertoires of five healthy adults. Between about 0.9 and 8.9 billion PBMCs per donor were obtained by leukapheresis. For each donor, CD4 naive and CD4 memory were each run on three plates, CD8 naive on two plates, and CD8 memory on one plate. To increase sequencing depth and limit assay-specific biases, TCR repertoire library preparation and sequencing were carried out by different laboratories using diverse techniques. Overall results and qualifications from the work: Across four donors, approximately 5% of naive CD4, 3.5% of naive CD8, 2.3% of memory CD4, and 0.4% of memory CD8 clonotypes were shared. Compared with non-shared clonotypes, the clonotypes found in all four sorted-subset donors had higher generation probabilities. Only blood was sampled, and tissue TCR repertoires likely differ from those in blood. Rarefaction of sorted-subset datasets indicated incomplete sequencing despite the large sequencing depth. Larger estimated clonotype richness was generally found for naive subsets than for memory subsets. Pairwise subsampling led to the expectation that sequencing depth would affect the degree of clonotype sharing among donors. The genetic and exposure-history diversity represented was limited by the small number of donors.

Using the deep immunoSEQ assay, multiplex PCR amplified TCR CDR3 regions from genomic DNA. Extracted genomic DNA from each cell subset was distributed evenly across all wells of several immunoSEQ 96-well plates, and each plate was treated as a replicate. Each replicate PCR for sorted subsets received around 200 ng genomic DNA, equal to tens of thousands of T cell genomes. Purified libraries were quantified with a Qubit 3.0 fluorometer, sized on a Bioanalyzer 2100, and re-quantified with the KAPA Library Quantification kit. Each immunoSEQ 96-well plate was sequenced on its own single-read 150-cycle Illumina NextSeq 550 flow cell. Regarding the original processing steps: The immunoSEQ output contained only junctional sequences without quality scores, so filtering could not match that applied to full-length reads. Sequences were annotated with PyIR, a Python wrapper for IgBLAST v1.9, using IMGT germline references to assign V/J genes and CDR3. Any read was removed if the V/J assignment was weak (E-value above 1e-6), the CDR3 was missing, or the read contained stop codons, out-of-frame junctions, or ambiguous translated residues. V3J clonotypes were defined as sequences sharing the same inferred V gene, J gene, and CDR3 amino acid sequence. The percentage overlap between two repertoires was calculated by dividing the number of shared unique clonotypes by the size of the smaller repertoire. Repertoire richness was assessed with RTK rarefaction, the Chao1 estimator, and Recon v2.1 estimates of unobserved clonotypes. OLGA was used to compute generation probabilities for all TCRbeta clonotypes that the gDNA method yielded from several donors. TCRdb limited this immuneACCESS table to in-frame rearrangements with V and J called. A share of clones is missing; checked studies link under half to unresolved V genes, and the rest is unexplained. The D gene and trimming were derived from the DNA, and the V and J assignments and clone size from that table. The sample includes about 1.9 million clones, with roughly 93% observed a single time. The ten top clones hold around 1.7% of the sample.

For the CD8 naive samples, CD45RO-negative cells were positively selected for CCR7, yielding a CD45RA+CCR7+ population from which TemRA cells were excluded. Healthy HIV-negative adults with no recently reported acute infections or vaccinations were included as donors. All donors were Caucasian adults living in Nashville, Tennessee, USA. After blood collection by leukapheresis, PBMCs were isolated using Ficoll-Histopaque density gradient centrifugation and then cryopreserved in the vapor phase of liquid nitrogen. Analytical flow cytometry was used to check the purity and quantity of every magnetically sorted T cell population. Genomic DNA was isolated from each sorted fraction and quantified by UV absorbance on a Nanodrop 2000c. The germline ends are 15 bases apart after V is trimmed by 8 bases and J by 2 bases. The CDR3, cysteine through phenylalanine, is 15 amino acids long. The retained sequence is limited to the CDR3, 45 bases, with the frame set at the first base. From a lookup of the germline V gene (reference sequence), CDR1 and CDR2 are LNHNV and YYDKDF.

On this clone itself: Its binding antigen is unknown. No quality values exist for individual bases; no much larger clone is one base distant.

The TCR was taken from a man aged 18 to 29 in good health. Some clones in this sample may be carry-over from other donors' samples. The material sequenced was naive CD8+ T cells from PBMCs. The cell subset or site tag for this specimen amounts to: CD45RA+CCR7+. The rearrangement joined TRBV15 to TRBJ2-2, with a tentative D gene TRBD2 over 6 matching bases. DNA sequence: TGTGCCACCGCCCCTGGGGCGGGAAACACCGGGGAGCTGTTTTTT. Translated, it gives CATAPGAGNTGELFF.